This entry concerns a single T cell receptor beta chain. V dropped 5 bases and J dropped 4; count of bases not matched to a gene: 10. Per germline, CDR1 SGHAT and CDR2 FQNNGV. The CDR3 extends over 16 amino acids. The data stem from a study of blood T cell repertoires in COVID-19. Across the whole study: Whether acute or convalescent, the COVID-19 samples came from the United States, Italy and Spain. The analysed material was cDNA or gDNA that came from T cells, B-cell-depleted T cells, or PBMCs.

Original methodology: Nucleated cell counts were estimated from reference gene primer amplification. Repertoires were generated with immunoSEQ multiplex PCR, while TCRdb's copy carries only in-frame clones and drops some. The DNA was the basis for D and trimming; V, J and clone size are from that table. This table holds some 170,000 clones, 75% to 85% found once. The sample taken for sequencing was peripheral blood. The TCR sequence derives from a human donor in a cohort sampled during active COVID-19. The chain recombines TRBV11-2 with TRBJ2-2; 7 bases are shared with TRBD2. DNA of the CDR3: TGTGCCAGCAGCGTACATCGCGGGGGTTCCACCGGGGAGCTGTTTTTT. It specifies CASSVHRGGSTGELFF. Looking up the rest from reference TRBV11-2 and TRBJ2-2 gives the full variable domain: EAGVAQSPRYKIIEKRQSVAFWCNPISGHATLYWYQQILGQGPKLLIQFQNNGVVDDSQLPKDRFSAERLKGVDSTLKIQPAKLEDSAVYLCASSVHRGGSTGELFFGEGSRLTVL.